This T cell receptor beta chain comes out of a study of blood T cell repertoires in COVID-19. In the study overall: Material from acute and convalescent COVID-19 was sourced from the United States, Italy and Spain.

Here immunoSEQ multiplex PCR was the method, and the copy in TCRdb shows in-frame clones only, minus some. The sample yields 310,000 or so clones, approximately 90% seen once. The CDR3 totals 16 residues. Trimming stripped 2 bases from V and 11 bases from J, with 22 bases between. Germline values: CDR1 SNHLY, CDR2 FYNNEI. This clonotype was obtained from a young woman with COVID-19, enrolled during active disease. The V call is TRBV2, the J call TRBJ1-5, with a tentative D call TRBD1 (5 bases). Sequencing used peripheral blood. The CDR3: CASSEFEGVIFLSQHF. The CDR3 DNA is TGTGCCAGCAGTGAATTCGAAGGGGTCATCTTCTTGTCCCAGCATTTT.